This passage covers 16 T cell receptor beta chains from one sample sequenced in a study of human T cells and chemical hapten exposure. From the 5' RACE reads, TCRdb called clonotypes with MiXCR, one entry per CDR3 protein. Found here are 110,000 to 150,000 distinct CDR3 sequences, around 4% of them singletons; the top ten hold about 1.3%. The authors extracted total RNA from unfractionated whole blood. The origin of the receptors is a female donor in good health.

This clonotype was observed many times. The chain links TRBV21-1 to TRBJ2-6; the DNA was not used to check the table's D call, TRBD1. TRBV21-1 is noted as a pseudogene. The CDR3 sequence is 23 residues long. Here the CDR3 reads CASSKASGQGGGVGFFGANVLTF. DNA for the CDR3: TGTGCCAGCAGCAAAGCGTCGGGACAGGGAGGGGGAGTGGGATTTTTTGGGGCCAACGTCCTGACTTTC.

This clonotype was detected ten times or more. CDR3 coding DNA: TGCAGTGGCGAACTAGCGGGGAGGACCTACGAGCAGTACTTC. The encoded protein is CSGELAGRTYEQYF. The chain is built from TRBV20-1 and TRBJ2-7, with TRBD2 matching over 10 bases. The germline gives CDR1 DFQATT, CDR2 SNEGSKA (reference sequence). V shed 7 bases and J 2 bases; nucleotides not matched to a gene: 8. This CDR3 is 14 amino acids long.

This clonotype turned up a few times. The chain joins TRBV4-3 to TRBJ1-2; D may be TRBD1 (6 bases). CDR3 size: 15 residues. Trimming cost V 2 bases and J 4 bases, with 14 bases left between them. CDR1 and CDR2 (germline): LGHNA, YSLEER. Here the CDR3 DNA reads TGCGCCAGCAGCCAAACAGGGAGTAGAACCTATGGCTACACCTTC. This codes for CASSQTGSRTYGYTF.

This clonotype was observed many times. The V gene is TRBV3-1, the J gene TRBJ1-1; D unclear. V was trimmed by 1 base and J by 5 bases, leaving 5 bases between them. The CDR3 extends over 12 amino acids. Germline CDR1 reads LGHDT; CDR2 reads YNNKEL (reference sequence). The CDR3 spells CASSQGGTEAFF. CDR3 sequence (DNA): TGTGCCAGCAGCCAAGGAGGGACTGAAGCTTTCTTT.

This clonotype was seen ten or more times. The V call is TRBV5-1, the J call TRBJ1-2; 9 bases fit TRBD1. The germline gives CDR1 SGHRS, CDR2 YFSETQ. CDR3 length equals 15 residues. Trimming at V came to 4 bases and at J to 7 bases, leaving 11 bases not matched to a gene. CDR3 nucleotide sequence: TGCGCCAGCAGCCTCGGACAGGGGCGCGGGTTTGGCTACACCTTC. This codes for CASSLGQGRGFGYTF.

This clonotype was recorded many times. V gene TRBV20-1 combines with J gene TRBJ1-1; TRBD1 might be the D (5 bases). V lost 6 bases to trimming and J lost 11 bases, with 16 bases between them. CDR1 DFQATT and CDR2 SNEGSKA come from the germline V gene (reference sequence). This CDR3 contains 11 residues. Here the CDR3 DNA reads TGCAGTGCCCTGAGAAGGGGAGCCGCTTTCTTT. Translated, it gives CSALRRGAAFF.

At least ten counts were recorded for this clonotype. This rearrangement joins TRBV6-2 or TRBV6-3 to TRBJ2-1; TRBD1 might be the D (7 bases). Germline CDR1 reads MNHEY; CDR2 reads SVGEGT. CDR3 length: 16 residues. V was pared by 6 bases and J by 6 bases, with 21 bases between. The CDR3 sequence is CASSPPTGDLRNEQFF. The CDR3 DNA sequence: TGTGCCAGCAGCCCGCCTACAGGGGACTTACGCAATGAGCAGTTCTTC.

This clonotype was recorded many times. The V and J genes are TRBV4-2 and TRBJ1-2; D remains unclear. Trimming removed 0 bases at V and 2 bases at J, with 10 bases between. Germline V gene lookup returns CDR1 LGHNA and CDR2 YNFKEQ. This CDR3 region has 15 residues. The CDR3, as DNA: TGTGCCAGCAGCCAAGAATCTAGAACAAACTATGGCTACACCTTC. Translating gives CASSQESRTNYGYTF.

Ten or more counts support this clonotype. The chain employs TRBV12-5 and TRBJ2-1, with TRBD2 identical over 7 bases. Germline V gene data show CDR1 as LGHNT and CDR2 as FRNRAP. CDR3 size: 12 residues. The junction had 1 base not matched to a gene; V was cut back by 7 bases and J by 4 bases. CDR3 in amino acids: CASVRGYNEQFF. CDR3 DNA: TGTGCTAGTGTGCGGGGGTACAATGAGCAGTTCTTC.

The rearrangement joins TRBV5-1 to TRBJ2-1; D gene unclear. Germline assignment: CDR1 SGHRS and CDR2 YFSETQ. V lost 0 bases and J 8 bases, leaving 12 bases between the germline ends. The CDR3 spans 14 residues. CDR3 region: CASSLAQVGDEQFF. CDR3 DNA sequence: TGCGCCAGCAGCTTGGCGCAGGTGGGCGATGAGCAGTTCTTC.

This clonotype was seen repeatedly, ten times or more. This chain links TRBV20-1 with TRBJ1-1, with D perhaps TRBD1 (5 bases). The CDR3 covers 13 residues. Germline loops: CDR1 DFQATT, CDR2 SNEGSKA (reference sequence). V was trimmed by 3 bases and J by 8 bases, leaving 16 bases between them. The CDR3 DNA is TGCAGTGCTAGTATGGGGACGGGATCCGAAGCTTTCTTT. Its translation: CSASMGTGSEAFF.

This chain uses TRBV4-2 with TRBJ2-3; the match to TRBD2 covers 8 bases. This CDR3 has 16 amino acids. CDR1 is LGHNA and CDR2 is YNFKEQ in the germline V gene. The V and J ends lost 1 base and 1 base, in that order; junction bases with no gene match: 4. The CDR3 DNA sequence: TGTGCCAGCAGCCAAGCCCCAGCGGGGGGCACAGATACGCAGTATTTT. This encodes CASSQAPAGGTDTQYF.

This clonotype came up many times. The V and J genes are TRBV28 and TRBJ2-7; D unclear. With 2 bases removed from V and 6 bases from J, the gap between germline ends came to 8 bases. Germline loops: CDR1 MDHEN, CDR2 SYDVKM. This CDR3 spans 12 amino acids. The CDR3 spells CASSLPQIEQYF. The CDR3 nucleotides read TGTGCCAGCAGTTTACCACAGATCGAGCAGTACTTC. Complete variable domain (other parts from reference TRBV28 and TRBJ2-7): DVKVTQSSRYLVKRTGEKVFLECVQDMDHENMFWYRQDPGLGLRLIYFSYDVKMKEKGDIPEGYSVSREKKERFSLILESASTNQTSMYLCASSLPQIEQYFGPGTRLTVT.

V gene TRBV29-1 combines with J gene TRBJ2-6, with D tentatively TRBD1 or TRBD2 (5 bases each). The CDR3 sequence is 15 residues long. Germline-derived CDR1 and CDR2 are SQVTM and ANQGSEA. The V gene lost 4 bases and the J gene lost 1 base, with 11 bases spanning the gap. The CDR3 nucleotides read TGCAGCGTTGCCTCAGAGGGGTCTGGGGCCAACGTCCTGACTTTC. Protein product: CSVASEGSGANVLTF.

This chain connects TRBV10-3 to TRBJ1-2; 7 bases are a match to TRBD1. V was pared by 3 bases and J by 0 bases, with 7 bases of the junction left unmatched. The CDR3 extends over 16 amino acids. Germline V CDR1 and CDR2: ENHRY, SYGVKD. The CDR3 loop is CAISDPGGATNYGYTF. The CDR3, as DNA: TGTGCCATCAGTGACCCAGGGGGGGCAACTAACTATGGCTACACCTTC.

This clonotype was detected only a few times. This chain links TRBV24-1 with TRBJ2-1, with 8 bases lining up with TRBD1. The CDR3 runs 13 residues. J gave up 9 bases and V 6 bases, and 6 bases lay outside the gene matches. Germline V gene lookup returns CDR1 KGHDR and CDR2 SFDVKD. This CDR3 reads CATSSRGLGEQFF. The DNA for the CDR3 is TGTGCCACCAGTTCCAGGGGGCTGGGTGAGCAGTTCTTC.